These T cell receptor beta chains were read from a single sample in a study of memory CD8 T cells in hepatitis C reinfection. Data came from immunoSEQ multiplex PCR; TCRdb stores just in-frame clones and leaves some out. Of approximately 46,000 clones listed, 89% are singletons. Sequencing was done on a sample of naive CD8+ T cells sorted from blood. The source of these receptors is a man between 18 and 29 years old with hepatitis C virus infection. CDR3s include the opening cysteine and the closing phenylalanine or tryptophan. The order of the fields is J gene, clone size, V gene, D gene, CDR3 protein, CDR3 DNA. A D gene is named only where the DNA matches it firmly. Size values are once, few and many counts, or a class for expanded clones, and some rows have none.

J: TRBJ1-2; size: NA; V: TRBV6-5; D: TRBD1; CDR3: CASSYSPGGSYGYTF; DNA: TGTGCCAGCAGTTACTCGCCAGGGGGAAGCTATGGCTACACCTTC
J: TRBJ1-1; size: NA; V: TRBV4-1; D: TRBD1; CDR3: CASSTGTGNEAFF; DNA: TGCGCCAGCAGCACCGGGACAGGCAATGAAGCTTTCTTT
J: TRBJ1-2; size: NA; V: TRBV11-2; D: NA; CDR3: CASSLQGPYGYTF; DNA: TGTGCCAGCAGCTTACAGGGTCCCTATGGCTACACCTTC
J: TRBJ2-1; size: NA; V: TRBV5-1; D: NA; CDR3: CASSLNTDQGEQFF; DNA: TGCGCCAGCAGCTTGAATACTGACCAGGGGGAGCAGTTCTTC
J: TRBJ1-5; size: NA; V: TRBV30; D: NA; CDR3: CAWSDVTDNQPQHF; DNA: TGTGCCTGGAGTGACGTGACAGACAATCAGCCCCAGCATTTT
J: TRBJ1-1; size: NA; V: TRBV9; D: NA; CDR3: CASSVGSRGAWDTEAFF; DNA: TGTGCCAGCAGCGTAGGGTCCAGGGGCGCCTGGGACACTGAAGCTTTCTTT
J: TRBJ2-7; size: NA; V: TRBV5-1; D: NA; CDR3: CASSSDFPSYEQYF; DNA: TGCGCCAGCAGCTCGGACTTCCCCTCCTACGAGCAGTACTTC
J: TRBJ1-1; size: NA; V: TRBV13; D: NA; CDR3: CASSLDGNTEAFF; DNA: TGTGCCAGCAGCTTAGACGGGAACACTGAAGCTTTCTTT
J: TRBJ2-2; size: NA; V: TRBV5-4; D: TRBD2; CDR3: CASSLGLAGTNTGELFF; DNA: TGTGCCAGCAGCTTGGGCCTAGCGGGAACGAACACCGGGGAGCTGTTTTTT
J: TRBJ2-1; size: NA; V: TRBV5-6; D: TRBD2; CDR3: CASSVAGGYNEQFF; DNA: TGTGCCAGCAGCGTAGCGGGAGGGTACAATGAGCAGTTCTTC
J: TRBJ2-1; size: NA; V: TRBV11-1; D: NA; CDR3: CASSLSTGYRAYNEQFF; DNA: TGTGCCAGCAGCTTATCGACGGGGTACAGGGCGTACAATGAGCAGTTCTTC
J: TRBJ2-5; size: once; V: TRBV7-2; D: NA; CDR3: CASSSSQRAEETQYF; DNA: TGTGCCAGCAGCTCCTCCCAGCGGGCAGAGGAGACCCAGTACTTC
J: TRBJ2-2; size: NA; V: TRBV6-1; D: TRBD2; CDR3: CASSEVAGIIGELFF; DNA: TGTGCCAGCAGTGAAGTAGCGGGAATTATCGGGGAGCTGTTTTTT
J: TRBJ1-1; size: NA; V: TRBV29-1; D: TRBD1; CDR3: CSAWTGGRTGAFF; DNA: TGCAGCGCCTGGACAGGGGGCAGAACCGGGGCTTTCTTT
J: TRBJ2-3; size: few; V: TRBV4-3; D: NA; CDR3: CASSQDWDFTDTQYF; DNA: TGCGCCAGCAGCCAAGACTGGGACTTCACAGATACGCAGTATTTT
J: TRBJ1-2; size: NA; V: TRBV4-2; D: NA; CDR3: CASSQVEDSLYGYTF; DNA: TGTGCCAGCAGCCAAGTGGAGGACAGCCTCTATGGCTACACCTTC
J: TRBJ2-3; size: NA; V: TRBV28; D: TRBD2; CDR3: CASSSLGLAQPNLSADTQYF; DNA: TGTGCCAGCAGTTCCCTCGGACTAGCTCAACCCAATTTGTCGGCAGATACGCAGTATTTT
J: TRBJ2-7; size: NA; V: TRBV2; D: NA; CDR3: CASVWSESSYEQYF; DNA: TGTGCCAGCGTTTGGTCTGAGAGCTCCTACGAGCAGTACTTC
J: TRBJ2-2; size: NA; V: TRBV18; D: TRBD1; CDR3: CASSPPVQGAGGELFF; DNA: TGTGCCAGCTCACCCCCGGTACAGGGGGCCGGCGGGGAGCTGTTTTTT
J: TRBJ2-7; size: NA; V: TRBV7-2; D: TRBD2; CDR3: CASSLSLAGAYEQYF; DNA: TGTGCCAGCAGCTTATCCCTAGCGGGGGCCTACGAGCAGTACTTC
J: TRBJ2-6; size: NA; V: TRBV6-5; D: NA; CDR3: CASSLTGPANVLTF; DNA: TGTGCCAGCAGTTTAACAGGACCGGCCAACGTCCTGACTTTC
J: TRBJ1-1; size: few; V: TRBV5-1; D: NA; CDR3: CASKGVTEAFF; DNA: TGCGCCAGCAAAGGGGTTACTGAAGCTTTCTTT
J: TRBJ2-7; size: NA; V: TRBV6-5; D: NA; CDR3: CASSYSTRGEGEQYF; DNA: TGTGCCAGCAGTTACTCGACCAGGGGGGAAGGCGAGCAGTACTTC
J: TRBJ2-1; size: NA; V: TRBV7-9; D: NA; CDR3: CASSLAIGQYNEQFF; DNA: TGTGCCAGCAGCTTAGCGATTGGACAGTACAATGAGCAGTTCTTC
J: TRBJ2-1; size: once; V: TRBV7-6; D: TRBD1; CDR3: CASSLVRTGDNEQFF; DNA: TGTGCCAGCAGCCTAGTCAGGACAGGGGACAATGAGCAGTTCTTC
J: TRBJ2-1; size: NA; V: TRBV5-6; D: TRBD2; CDR3: CASSLHWRLAGSSYNEQFF; DNA: TGTGCCAGCAGCTTGCATTGGAGACTAGCGGGAAGCTCCTACAATGAGCAGTTCTTC
J: TRBJ2-1; size: NA; V: TRBV6-1; D: NA; CDR3: CASSEDQRISSYNEQFF; DNA: TGTGCCAGCAGTGAAGACCAGCGAATCAGCTCCTACAATGAGCAGTTCTTC
J: TRBJ2-5; size: NA; V: TRBV6-1; D: NA; CDR3: CASTDDPEGETQYF; DNA: TGTGCCAGCACCGACGATCCGGAGGGAGAGACCCAGTACTTC
J: TRBJ2-7; size: NA; V: TRBV21-1; D: NA; CDR3: CASRPGRASLSHEQYF; DNA: TGTGCCAGCCGCCCGGGTAGGGCTAGCTTAAGCCACGAGCAGTACTTC